The 2 T cell receptor beta chains below all came from one sample that was sequenced in a study of PD-1 blockade in classical Hodgkin lymphoma. Patients all relapsed after autologous stem cell transplantation, and there was variation in brentuximab vedotin exposure. Assay: immunoSEQ multiplex PCR; the TCRdb copy retains only in-frame clones and omits some. The sample includes about 150,000 clones, nearly 80% seen only once; the top ten take about 9.2%. This sample comprised peripheral blood mononuclear cells (PBMCs), obtained before the second cycle of nivolumab. These receptors were taken from a human donor with classical Hodgkin lymphoma.

CDR3 loop: CASSNRDRVSGANVLTF. The CDR3 nucleotides are TGTGCCAGCAGCAATAGGGACAGGGTCTCTGGGGCCAACGTCCTGACTTTC. The V gene is TRBV5-5, the J gene TRBJ2-6; TRBD1 matches at 9 bases. V shed 4 bases and J 0 bases; nucleotides not matched to a gene: 5. The V gene's germline CDR1 is SGHKS and CDR2 YYEKEE (reference sequence). The CDR3 runs 17 residues.

The chain couples TRBV6-6 to TRBJ1-2; TRBD1 might be the D (5 bases). V lost 2 bases, J lost 4 bases, and 17 bases lay in between. The CDR3 spans 16 residues. Germline V gene data show CDR1 as MNHNY and CDR2 as SVGAGI (reference sequence). The CDR3 spells CASSYAWDLVPYGYTF. CDR3 sequence (DNA): TGTGCCAGCAGTTACGCCTGGGACCTCGTACCCTATGGCTACACCTTC.